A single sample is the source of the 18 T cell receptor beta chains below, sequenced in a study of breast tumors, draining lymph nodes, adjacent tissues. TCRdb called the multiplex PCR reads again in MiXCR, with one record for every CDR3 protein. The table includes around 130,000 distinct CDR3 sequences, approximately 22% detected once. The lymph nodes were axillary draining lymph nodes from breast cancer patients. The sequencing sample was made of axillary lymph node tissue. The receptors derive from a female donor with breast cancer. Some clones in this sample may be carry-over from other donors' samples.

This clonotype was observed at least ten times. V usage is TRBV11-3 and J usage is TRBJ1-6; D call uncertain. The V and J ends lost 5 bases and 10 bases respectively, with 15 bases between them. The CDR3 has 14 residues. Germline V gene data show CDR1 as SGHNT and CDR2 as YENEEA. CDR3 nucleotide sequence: TGTGCCAGCAGCCGCGGACGGGGAGACTCACCCCTCCACTTT. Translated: CASSRGRGDSPLHF.

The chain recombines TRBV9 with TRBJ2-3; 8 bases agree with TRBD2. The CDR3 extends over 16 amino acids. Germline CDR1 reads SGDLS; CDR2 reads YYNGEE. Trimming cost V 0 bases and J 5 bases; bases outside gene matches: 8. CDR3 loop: CASSVAGGGSKDTQYF. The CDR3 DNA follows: TGTGCCAGCAGCGTAGCGGGGGGGGGATCGAAAGATACGCAGTATTTT.

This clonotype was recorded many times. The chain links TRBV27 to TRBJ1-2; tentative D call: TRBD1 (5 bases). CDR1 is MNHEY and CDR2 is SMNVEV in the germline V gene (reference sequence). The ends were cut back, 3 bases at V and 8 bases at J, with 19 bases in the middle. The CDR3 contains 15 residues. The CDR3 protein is CASSLNWDARGGYTF. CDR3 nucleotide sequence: TGTGCCAGCAGTTTGAACTGGGACGCTCGAGGGGGCTACACCTTC.

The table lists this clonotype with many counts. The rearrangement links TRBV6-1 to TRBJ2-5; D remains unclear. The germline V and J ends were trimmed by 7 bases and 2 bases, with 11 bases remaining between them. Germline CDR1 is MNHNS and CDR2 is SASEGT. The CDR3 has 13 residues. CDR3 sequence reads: CASTRVVQETQYF. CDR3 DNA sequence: TGTGCCAGCACCCGAGTGGTTCAAGAGACCCAGTACTTC.

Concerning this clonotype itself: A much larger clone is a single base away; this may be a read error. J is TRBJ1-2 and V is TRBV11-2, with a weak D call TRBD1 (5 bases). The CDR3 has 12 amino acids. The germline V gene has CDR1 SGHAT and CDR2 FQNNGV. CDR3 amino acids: CASSHGGDGYAF. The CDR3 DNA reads TGTGCCAGCAGCCACGGGGGGGATGGCTACGCCTTC.

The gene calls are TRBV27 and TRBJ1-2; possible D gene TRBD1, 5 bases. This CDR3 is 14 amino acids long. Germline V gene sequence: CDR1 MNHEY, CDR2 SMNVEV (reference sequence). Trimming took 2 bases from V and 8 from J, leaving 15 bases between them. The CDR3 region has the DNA TGTGCCAGCAGTTTACAGGGATCTTCTACAGGCTACACCTTC. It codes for CASSLQGSSTGYTF.

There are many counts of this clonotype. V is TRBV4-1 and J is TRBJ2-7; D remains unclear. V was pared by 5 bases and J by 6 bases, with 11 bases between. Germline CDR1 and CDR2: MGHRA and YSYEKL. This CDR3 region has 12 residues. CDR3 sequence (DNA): TGCGCCAGCAGCGATAACCGAGCCGAGCAGTACTTC. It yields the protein CASSDNRAEQYF.

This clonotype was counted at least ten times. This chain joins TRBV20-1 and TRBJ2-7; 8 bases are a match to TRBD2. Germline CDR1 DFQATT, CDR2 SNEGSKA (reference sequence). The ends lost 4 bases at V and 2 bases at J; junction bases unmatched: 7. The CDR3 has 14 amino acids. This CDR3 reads CSAKKGLAAYEQYF. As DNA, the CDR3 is TGCAGTGCTAAAAAAGGACTAGCAGCCTACGAGCAGTACTTC.

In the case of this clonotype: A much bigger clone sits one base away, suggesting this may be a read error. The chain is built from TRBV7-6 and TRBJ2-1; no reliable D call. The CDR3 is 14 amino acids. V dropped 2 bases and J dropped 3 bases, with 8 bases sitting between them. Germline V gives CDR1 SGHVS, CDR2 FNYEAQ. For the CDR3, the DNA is TGTGCCAGCAGCTTAAGACCAGACTACAATGAGCAGTTCTTC. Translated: CASSLRPDYNEQFF.

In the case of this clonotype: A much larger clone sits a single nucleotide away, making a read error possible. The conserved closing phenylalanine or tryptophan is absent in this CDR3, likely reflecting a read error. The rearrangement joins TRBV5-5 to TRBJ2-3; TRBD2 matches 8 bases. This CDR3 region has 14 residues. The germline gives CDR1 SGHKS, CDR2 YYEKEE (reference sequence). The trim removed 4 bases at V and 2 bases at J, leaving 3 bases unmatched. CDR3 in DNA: TGTGCCAGCAGCCCGGGGGGGGCCACAGATACGCAGTATCTT. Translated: CASSPGGATDTQYL.

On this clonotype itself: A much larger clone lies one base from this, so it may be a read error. The DNA of the CDR3 is TGTGCCAGTAGTATTTACCTAGCGGACAATGAGCAGGTCTTC. Translating it yields CASSIYLADNEQVF. The rearrangement links TRBV19 to TRBJ2-1, with 7 bases matching TRBD2. Germline V gives CDR1 LNHDA, CDR2 SQIVND (reference sequence). CDR3 length: 14 amino acids. Full variable domain (rest looked up from reference TRBV19 and TRBJ2-1): DGGITQSPKYLFRKEGQNVTLSCEQNLNHDAMYWYRQDPGQGLRLIYYSQIVNDFQKGDIAEGYSVSREKKESFPLTVTSAQKNPTAFYLCASSIYLADNEQVFGPGTRLTVL.

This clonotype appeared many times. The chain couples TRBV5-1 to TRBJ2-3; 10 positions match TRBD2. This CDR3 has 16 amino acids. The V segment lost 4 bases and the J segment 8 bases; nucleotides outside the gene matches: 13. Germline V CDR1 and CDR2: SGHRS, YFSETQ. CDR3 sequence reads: CASSTGLSGRALTQYF. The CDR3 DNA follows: TGCGCCAGCAGCACGGGACTAAGCGGGAGGGCCCTTACGCAGTATTTT.

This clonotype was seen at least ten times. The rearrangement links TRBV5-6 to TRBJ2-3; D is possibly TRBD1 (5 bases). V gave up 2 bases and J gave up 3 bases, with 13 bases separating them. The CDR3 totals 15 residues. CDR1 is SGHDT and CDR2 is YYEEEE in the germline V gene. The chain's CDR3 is CASSFWQGGTDTQYF. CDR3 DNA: TGTGCCAGCAGCTTCTGGCAGGGTGGAACAGATACGCAGTATTTT.

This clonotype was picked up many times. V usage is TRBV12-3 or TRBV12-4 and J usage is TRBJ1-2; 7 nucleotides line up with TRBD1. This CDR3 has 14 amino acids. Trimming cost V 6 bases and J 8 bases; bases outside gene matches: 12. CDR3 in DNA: TGTGCCAGCAGACAGGGACAGCCCTCGGGGGGCTACACCTTC. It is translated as CASRQGQPSGGYTF.

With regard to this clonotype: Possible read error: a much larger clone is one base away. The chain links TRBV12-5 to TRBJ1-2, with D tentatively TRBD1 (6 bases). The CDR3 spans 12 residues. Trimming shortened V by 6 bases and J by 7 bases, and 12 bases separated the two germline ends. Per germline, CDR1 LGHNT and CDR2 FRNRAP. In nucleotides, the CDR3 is TGTGCTAGTGGCCAGACAGGCTGTGGCTACACCTTC. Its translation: CASGQTGCGYTF.

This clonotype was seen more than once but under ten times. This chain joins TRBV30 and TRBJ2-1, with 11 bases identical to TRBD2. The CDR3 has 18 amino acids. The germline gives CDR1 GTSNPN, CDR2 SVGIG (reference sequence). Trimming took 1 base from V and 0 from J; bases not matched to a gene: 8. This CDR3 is CAWSGLTSGKFSYNEQFF. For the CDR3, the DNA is TGTGCCTGGAGTGGGTTGACTAGCGGGAAGTTCTCCTACAATGAGCAGTTCTTC.

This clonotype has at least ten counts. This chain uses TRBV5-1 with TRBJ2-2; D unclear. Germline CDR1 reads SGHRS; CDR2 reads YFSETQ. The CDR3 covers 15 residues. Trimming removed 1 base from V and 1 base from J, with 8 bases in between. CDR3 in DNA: TGCGCCAGCAGCTTGAACTGGGGGAACACCGGGGAGCTGTTTTTT. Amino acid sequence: CASSLNWGNTGELFF.

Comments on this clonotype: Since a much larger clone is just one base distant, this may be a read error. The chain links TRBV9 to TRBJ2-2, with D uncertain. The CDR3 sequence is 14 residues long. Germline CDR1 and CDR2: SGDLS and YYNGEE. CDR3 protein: CASGVTQYTGELFF. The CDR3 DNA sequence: TGTGCCAGCGGCGTAACACAGTACACCGGGGAGCTGTTTTTT.